The next 28 T cell receptor beta chains were all read from a single sample in a study of blood T cell repertoires in COVID-19 (TCRdb year 2020). The protocol used for the library was the immunoSEQ multiplex PCR assay. The clones in this table, taken by TCRdb from immuneACCESS, are in-frame only. Not every clone is retained; where verified, under half of the shortfall comes from an unresolved V gene, and the cause of the rest is unknown. In all, the sample holds around 140,000 clones, and around 86% of those were seen once. The ten top clones hold over 9.5% of the sample. The sequencing input was peripheral blood. The source of these receptors is a woman aged 70-85 years with COVID-19, enrolled during active disease.

This chain links TRBV28 with TRBJ1-3; TRBD1 matches at 7 bases. In germline, CDR1 is MDHEN, CDR2 SYDVKM. The ends lost 3 bases at V and 0 bases at J; junction bases unmatched: 8. The CDR3 has 17 amino acids. The DNA for the CDR3 is TGTGCCAGCAGTTTGGGCCGACAGGGTCTCTCTGGAAACACCATATATTTT. Translated: CASSLGRQGLSGNTIYF.

V gene TRBV5-4 combines with J gene TRBJ2-2; the D is unclear. Trimming cost V 4 bases and J 5 bases, with 6 bases left between them. The CDR3 is made up of 12 amino acids. Germline assignment: CDR1 SGHNT and CDR2 YYREEE (reference sequence). CDR3: CASSPRTGELFF. The CDR3 DNA is TGTGCCAGCAGCCCGAGGACCGGGGAGCTGTTTTTT.

The rearrangement joins TRBV4-1 to TRBJ1-5; D gene uncertain. The V gene's germline CDR1 is MGHRA and CDR2 YSYEKL. This CDR3 contains 13 residues. Trimming cost V 0 bases and J 5 bases, with 5 bases left between them. The CDR3 loop reads CASSQDEDQPQHF. CDR3 DNA sequence: TGCGCCAGCAGCCAAGACGAGGATCAGCCCCAGCATTTT.

This rearrangement joins TRBV18 to TRBJ2-2, with D uncertain. The CDR3 consists of 12 residues. CDR1 KGHSH and CDR2 LQKENI come from the germline V gene. The V gene lost 3 bases and the J gene lost 6 bases, with 5 bases spanning the gap. The CDR3 is CASSPPSGELFF. In DNA form, the CDR3 reads TGTGCCAGCTCACCCCCCTCCGGGGAGCTGTTTTTT.

The CDR3 sequence: CASRAPGILNYGYTF. The CDR3 nucleotides are TGTGCCAGCAGGGCCCCGGGGATCCTCAACTATGGCTACACCTTC. The chain joins TRBV6-5 to TRBJ1-2; D unresolved. V was cut by 6 bases and J by 2 bases, with 16 bases left in between. The germline V gene has CDR1 MNHEY and CDR2 SVGAGI. The CDR3 runs 15 residues.

V usage is TRBV7-2 and J usage is TRBJ2-5; 9 nucleotides line up with TRBD1. Germline CDR1 and CDR2: SGHTA and FQGNSA. The CDR3 is made up of 16 amino acids. Unmatched junction bases numbered 9, after V lost 5 bases and J lost 2 bases. Written as DNA, the CDR3 is TGTGCCAGCAGCAAAACAGGGGGCTTCGTACAAGAGACCCAGTACTTC. Encoded protein: CASSKTGGFVQETQYF.

This chain connects TRBV2 to TRBJ2-3, with 8 bases that match TRBD2. The trim removed 6 bases at V and 2 bases at J, leaving 10 bases unmatched. This CDR3 has 16 amino acids. The germline V gene encodes CDR1 SNHLY and CDR2 FYNNEI. The CDR3 protein is CASRTTGTSSTDTQYF. The CDR3 region has the DNA TGTGCCAGCAGGACCACCGGGACTAGTTCCACAGATACGCAGTATTTT.

The rearrangement links TRBV7-9 to TRBJ1-1; weak D call: TRBD1 (6 bases). Germline V lookup: CDR1 SEHNR, CDR2 FQNEAQ (reference sequence). Between the trimmed V and J ends, which lost 2 bases and 3 bases, there was a span of 13 bases. This CDR3 spans 15 amino acids. The CDR3 is CASSLLATGYTEAFF. The CDR3 nucleotides are TGTGCCAGCAGCTTATTGGCGACAGGATACACTGAAGCTTTCTTT.

The chain recombines TRBV5-1 with TRBJ2-1; 8 bases fit TRBD2. The CDR3 extends over 16 amino acids. Germline V gene lookup returns CDR1 SGHRS and CDR2 YFSETQ. J was trimmed by 4 bases and V by 5 bases; bases with no gene match: 11. The CDR3 DNA reads as TGCGCCAGCAGTATGTCGGGCGGGGGGCGGTACAATGAGCAGTTCTTC. It specifies CASSMSGGGRYNEQFF.

This chain links TRBV24-1 with TRBJ2-2, with 8 bases identical to TRBD2. V was clipped by 6 bases and J by 0 bases; unmatched bases: 2. This CDR3 is 15 amino acids long. CDR1 KGHDR and CDR2 SFDVKD come from the germline V gene. The CDR3 DNA reads TGTGCCACCAGTCGCGGGGGGCCGAACACCGGGGAGCTGTTTTTT. It codes for CATSRGGPNTGELFF.

This clone has just one count. The chain has TRBV19 and TRBJ1-2, with TRBD1 matching 12 bases. V gave up 0 bases and J gave up 7 bases; unmatched junction bases: 6. The CDR3 is 16 amino acids. Germline V CDR1 and CDR2: LNHDA, SQIVND (reference sequence). In nucleotides, the CDR3 is TGTGCCAGTAGTATAGAGGGGGACAGGGGGCGCGGTGGCTACACCTTC. The encoded protein is CASSIEGDRGRGGYTF.

The CDR3 DNA reads as TGTGCCAGCTCACCAGCGGGGACAGGGAGCTCCTACGAGCAGTACTTC. Its protein is CASSPAGTGSSYEQYF. The rearrangement links TRBV18 to TRBJ2-7, with 9 positions matching TRBD1. V trimming: 2 bases; J trimming: 0 bases; junction bases outside the gene matches: 5. Germline CDR1 KGHSH, CDR2 LQKENI. The CDR3 runs to 16 residues.

The genes are TRBV6-4 and TRBJ1-1; D unresolved. Trimming cost V 2 bases and J 7 bases, with 17 bases left between them. Germline lookup yields CDR1 MRHNA and CDR2 SNTAGT. The CDR3 loop spans 15 amino acids. The CDR3 coding sequence is TGTGCCAGCAGTGACCCCGGCGGGCGGACTGATGAAGCTTTCTTT. It yields the protein CASSDPGGRTDEAFF.

DNA of the CDR3: TGTGCCAGCAGCCCTCGGGGACAGGGAAATCAGCCCCAGCATTTT. Protein product: CASSPRGQGNQPQHF. The chain uses TRBV27 and TRBJ1-5, with 9 bases lining up with TRBD1. Germline trimming cut 6 bases from V and 4 bases from J; bases unmatched to any gene: 7. Germline CDR1 MNHEY, CDR2 SMNVEV (reference sequence). The CDR3 is 15 amino acids.

The chain uses TRBV18 and TRBJ1-3; 8 bases are a match to TRBD1. The germline gives CDR1 KGHSH, CDR2 LQKENI. The trim removed 6 bases at V and 2 bases at J, leaving 3 bases unmatched. CDR3 length: 14 residues. The CDR3 region is CASSQTGAGNTIYF. The CDR3 bases are TGTGCCAGCTCGCAGACAGGGGCTGGAAACACCATATATTTT.

The CDR3 loop reads CASSWGDRQNEKLFF. The DNA for the CDR3 is TGCGCCAGCAGCTGGGGGGACAGGCAGAATGAAAAACTGTTTTTT. V usage is TRBV5-1 and J usage is TRBJ1-4, with TRBD1 identical over 8 bases. Per the germline V gene, CDR1 is SGHRS and CDR2 is YFSETQ. The J segment lost 5 bases and the V segment lost 3 bases, leaving 6 bases of the junction unmatched. The CDR3 runs 15 residues.

With regard to this clone: At one end the junction does not follow the germline gene, possibly because of a read error. The gene calls are TRBV15 and TRBJ2-5; 12 bases are shared with TRBD2. Germline assignment: CDR1 LNHNV and CDR2 YYDKDF (reference sequence). This CDR3 spans 15 amino acids. CDR3 loop: CATRRGTSGQETQYF. The CDR3 nucleotides are TGTGCCACCAGAAGAGGGACTAGCGGGCAAGAGACCCAGTACTTC.

The chain uses TRBV5-4 and TRBJ2-1; possibly TRBD2 for D (6 bases). Trimming left V 3 bases short and J 8 bases short, with 9 bases between. The CDR3 spans 12 residues. Germline V CDR1 and CDR2: SGHNT, YYREEE (reference sequence). The CDR3 loop is CASSWGVHEQFF. For the CDR3, the DNA is TGTGCCAGCAGCTGGGGGGTCCATGAGCAGTTCTTC.

The gene calls are TRBV16 and TRBJ2-1; D unclear. Germline CDR1 is KGHSY and CDR2 is FQNENV. With 4 bases removed from V and 0 bases from J, the gap between germline ends came to 10 bases. The CDR3 spans 15 residues. CDR3 amino acids: CASSLSFSSYNEQFF. CDR3 in DNA: TGTGCCAGCAGCCTATCATTCAGCTCCTACAATGAGCAGTTCTTC.

The V and J genes are TRBV5-6 and TRBJ1-6, with D uncertain. The V gene lost 0 bases and the J gene lost 10 bases, with 8 bases spanning the gap. The CDR3 covers 13 residues. The germline V gene encodes CDR1 SGHDT and CDR2 YYEEEE. CDR3 region: CASSLDEMSPLHF. Here the CDR3 DNA reads TGTGCCAGCAGCTTGGACGAGATGTCACCCCTCCACTTT.

V and J are TRBV9 and TRBJ2-6; D unresolved. CDR3 length equals 15 residues. Between the trimmed V and J ends, which lost 0 bases and 4 bases, there was a span of 8 bases. Germline V lookup: CDR1 SGDLS, CDR2 YYNGEE. The CDR3 here is CASSVGAWGANVLTF. DNA of the CDR3: TGTGCCAGCAGCGTAGGGGCGTGGGGGGCCAACGTCCTGACTTTC.

This chain links TRBV5-8 with TRBJ2-6; D gene ambiguous. V was cut by 5 bases and J by 2 bases, with 8 bases left in between. The length of the CDR3 is 14 residues. The germline V gene encodes CDR1 SGHTS and CDR2 YDEGEE. CDR3 sequence (DNA): TGTGCCAGCAGTCGGTCCCCTGGGGCCAACGTCCTGACTTTC. Translating it yields CASSRSPGANVLTF.

V is TRBV7-9 and J is TRBJ2-1, with D perhaps TRBD2 (5 bases). CDR1 and CDR2 from the germline V gene are SEHNR and FQNEAQ (reference sequence). Trimming removed 5 bases from V and 0 bases from J, with 11 bases in between. This CDR3 is built from 15 residues. The chain's CDR3 is CASSPLGSSYNEQFF. DNA of the CDR3: TGTGCCAGCAGCCCGTTAGGGAGCTCCTACAATGAGCAGTTCTTC. The entire variable domain, with the rest obtained from reference TRBV7-9 and TRBJ2-1, is as follows: DTGVSQNPRHKITKRGQNVTFRCDPISEHNRLYWYRQTLGQGPEFLTYFQNEAQLEKSRLLSDRFSAERPKGSFSTLEIQRTEQGDSAMYLCASSPLGSSYNEQFFGPGTRLTVL.

J is TRBJ1-3 and V is TRBV28; TRBD1 matches at 8 bases. The CDR3 covers 15 residues. V dropped 5 bases and J dropped 0; count of bases not matched to a gene: 3. Germline lookup yields CDR1 MDHEN and CDR2 SYDVKM. The CDR3 coding sequence is TGTGCCAGCAGTAGTACAGGGGGCTCTGGAAACACCATATATTTT. Its translation: CASSSTGGSGNTIYF.

The gene calls are TRBV10-3 and TRBJ2-1, with 7 nucleotides matching TRBD2. V shed 3 bases, J shed 8 bases, and the junction held 10 bases outside the gene matches. The CDR3 length is 15 residues. Germline CDR1 is ENHRY and CDR2 is SYGVKD. The CDR3 protein is CAISEYQRGDDEQFF. CDR3 coding DNA: TGTGCCATCAGTGAATATCAGCGGGGAGACGATGAGCAGTTCTTC.

The chain uses TRBV19 and TRBJ1-5; D not resolved. The CDR3 has 12 amino acids. Trimming stripped 5 bases from V and 5 bases from J, with 7 bases between. CDR1 and CDR2 from the germline V gene are LNHDA and SQIVND (reference sequence). CDR3 in DNA: TGTGCCAGTAGTTACATACATCAGCCCCAGCATTTT. Its translation is CASSYIHQPQHF.

For the CDR3, the DNA is TGTGCCAGCAGTCAAACAGGGGACCAAGAGACCCAGTACTTC. This encodes CASSQTGDQETQYF. The J gene is TRBJ2-5, the V gene TRBV2, with 7 bases that match TRBD1. V shed 5 bases, J shed 0 bases, and the junction held 3 bases outside the gene matches. Germline V gene sequence: CDR1 SNHLY, CDR2 FYNNEI. The CDR3 is 14 amino acids. Variable domain in full (rest from reference TRBV2 and TRBJ2-5): EPEVTQTPSHQVTQMGQEVILRCVPISNHLYFYWYRQILGQKVEFLVSFYNNEISEKSEIFDDQFSVERPDGSNFTLKIRSTKLEDSAMYFCASSQTGDQETQYFGPGTRLLVL.

The V and J genes are TRBV11-2 and TRBJ2-2; D might be TRBD1 (5 bases). The CDR3 has 13 residues. V was shortened by 8 bases and J by 0 bases, with 7 bases between the two germline ends. The germline CDR1 and CDR2 sequences are SGHAT and FQNNGV. CDR3 DNA: TGTGCCAGCTCGGACACGAACACCGGGGAGCTGTTTTTT. This codes for CASSDTNTGELFF.